The rows below give T cell receptor beta chains drawn from one sample of a study of T-cell memory formation after mild COVID-19. TCRdb redid the calling of the 5' RACE reads with MiXCR, one entry per CDR3 protein. The sample holds 30,000 to 45,000 distinct CDR3 sequences; about an eighth are singletons and the top ten take roughly 27%. Sequenced: PBMCs or a T cell subset sorted from them (not recorded which). The receptors stem from a young man who had mild COVID-19 (a few samples of this study predate the infection). Cell type and time point are not known. Each CDR3 is given with its conserved first and last residue. Fields, in order: V gene, CDR3 length, CDR3 protein.

V: TRBV5-4
length: 14
CDR3: CASSEGRGSYEQYF

V: TRBV29-1
length: 12
CDR3: CSVQGDQETQYF

V: TRBV27
length: 15
CDR3: CASSLLESSYNEQFF

V: TRBV6-6
length: 20
CDR3: CASSSALGRAAPLAKNIQYF

V: TRBV7-8
length: 13
CDR3: CASSLGEIYEQYF

V: TRBV20-1
length: 18
CDR3: CSARGQGSLAGIQETQYF

V: TRBV20-1
length: 14
CDR3: CSAPRGTNQETQYF

V: TRBV2
length: 18
CDR3: CASSNPRDSPYSNQPQHF

V: TRBV20-1
length: 14
CDR3: CSARDAVGADTQYF

V: TRBV5-1
length: 13
CDR3: CASSPGRGGEQFF

V: TRBV6-5
length: 12
CDR3: CASRGADNEQFF

V: TRBV7-8
length: 16
CDR3: CASSPPRQGNLSPLHF

V: TRBV4-2
length: 16
CDR3: CASSQRTSGGQETQYF

V: TRBV20-1
length: 15
CDR3: CSARGWVGPRETQYF

V: TRBV12-3/TRBV12-4
length: 16
CDR3: CASSSWRGAVTGELFF

V: TRBV12-3/TRBV12-4
length: 15
CDR3: CASSEQGISNQPQHF

V: TRBV5-1
length: 14
CDR3: CASSSTGTAEKLFF

V: TRBV6-6
length: 16
CDR3: CASRAYGGLSTDTQYF

V: TRBV5-5
length: 13
CDR3: CASSFPGHYGYTF

V: TRBV27
length: 14
CDR3: CASSLQGLAGELFF

V: TRBV5-1
length: 11
CDR3: CASSTWGELFF